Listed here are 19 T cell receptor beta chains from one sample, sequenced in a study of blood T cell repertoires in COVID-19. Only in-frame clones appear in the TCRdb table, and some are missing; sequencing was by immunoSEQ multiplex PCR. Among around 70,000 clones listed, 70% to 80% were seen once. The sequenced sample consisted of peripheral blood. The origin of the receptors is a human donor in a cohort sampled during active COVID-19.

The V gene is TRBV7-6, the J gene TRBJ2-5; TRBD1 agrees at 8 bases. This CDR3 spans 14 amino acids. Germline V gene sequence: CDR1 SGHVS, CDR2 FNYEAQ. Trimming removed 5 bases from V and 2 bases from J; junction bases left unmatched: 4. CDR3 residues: CASSGTGGQETQYF. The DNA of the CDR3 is TGTGCCAGCAGCGGTACAGGGGGGCAAGAGACCCAGTACTTC.

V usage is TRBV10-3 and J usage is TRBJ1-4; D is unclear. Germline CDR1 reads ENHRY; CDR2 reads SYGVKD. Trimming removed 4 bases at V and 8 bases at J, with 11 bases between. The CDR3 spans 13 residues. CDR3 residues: CAISAESLEKLFF. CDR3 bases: TGTGCCATCAGTGCGGAGTCCCTAGAAAAACTGTTTTTT.

CDR3 nucleotide sequence: TGTGCCAGCAGCTTGACCGGGACAGGGCACGAGCAGTACTTC. Encoded protein: CASSLTGTGHEQYF. This rearrangement joins TRBV7-2 to TRBJ2-7, with 9 bases identical to TRBD1. V lost 3 bases to trimming and J lost 5 bases; unmatched junction nucleotides: 5. Germline V CDR1 and CDR2: SGHTA, FQGNSA. The CDR3 is made up of 14 amino acids.

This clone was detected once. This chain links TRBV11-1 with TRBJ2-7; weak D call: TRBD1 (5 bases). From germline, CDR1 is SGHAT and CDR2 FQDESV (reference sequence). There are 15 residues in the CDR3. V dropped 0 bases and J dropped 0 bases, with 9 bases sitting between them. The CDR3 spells CASSLAHRSSYEQYF. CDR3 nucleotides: TGTGCCAGCAGCTTAGCTCACAGGAGCTCCTACGAGCAGTACTTC.

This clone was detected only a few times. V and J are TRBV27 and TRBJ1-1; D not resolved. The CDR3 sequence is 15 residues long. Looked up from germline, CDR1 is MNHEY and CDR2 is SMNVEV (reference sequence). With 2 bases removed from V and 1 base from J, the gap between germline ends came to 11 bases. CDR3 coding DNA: TGTGCCAGCAGTTTAATTCAGTCGTGGAACACTGAAGCTTTCTTT. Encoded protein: CASSLIQSWNTEAFF.

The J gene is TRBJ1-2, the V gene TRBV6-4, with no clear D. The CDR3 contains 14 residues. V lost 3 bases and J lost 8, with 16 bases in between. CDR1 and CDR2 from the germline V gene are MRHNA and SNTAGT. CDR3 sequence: CASSEVYGVGGYTF. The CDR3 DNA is TGTGCCAGCAGTGAGGTATACGGGGTTGGCGGCTACACCTTC.

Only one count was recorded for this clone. DNA of the CDR3: TGTGCCAGCAGCCAAGATATAACGGGGGAAAACACAGATACGCAGTATTTT. Translation: CASSQDITGENTDTQYF. The V call is TRBV4-2, the J call TRBJ2-3; D might be TRBD2 (6 bases). The germline V gene has CDR1 LGHNA and CDR2 YNFKEQ. The CDR3 length is 17 residues. Trimming removed 0 bases from V and 2 bases from J, with 15 bases in between.

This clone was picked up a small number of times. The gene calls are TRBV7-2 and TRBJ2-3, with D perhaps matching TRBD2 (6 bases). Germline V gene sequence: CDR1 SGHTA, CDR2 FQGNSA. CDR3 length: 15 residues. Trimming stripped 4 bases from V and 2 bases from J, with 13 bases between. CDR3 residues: CASSSFGGITDTQYF. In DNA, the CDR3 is TGTGCCAGCAGCTCGTTCGGCGGGATCACAGATACGCAGTATTTT.

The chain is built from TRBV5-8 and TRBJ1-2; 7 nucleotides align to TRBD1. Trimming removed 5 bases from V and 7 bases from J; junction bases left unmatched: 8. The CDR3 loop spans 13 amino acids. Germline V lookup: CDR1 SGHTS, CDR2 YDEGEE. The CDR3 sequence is CASSSNRGTGYTF. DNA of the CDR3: TGTGCCAGCAGTTCCAACAGGGGTACTGGCTACACCTTC.

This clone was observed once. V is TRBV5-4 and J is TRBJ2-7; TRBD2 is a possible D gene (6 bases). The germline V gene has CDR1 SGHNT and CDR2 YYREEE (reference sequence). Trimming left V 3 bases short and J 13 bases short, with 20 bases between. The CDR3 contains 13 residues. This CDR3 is CASSSAGLPEIYF. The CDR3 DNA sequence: TGTGCCAGCAGCTCTGCGGGGCTCCCCGAAATATACTTC.

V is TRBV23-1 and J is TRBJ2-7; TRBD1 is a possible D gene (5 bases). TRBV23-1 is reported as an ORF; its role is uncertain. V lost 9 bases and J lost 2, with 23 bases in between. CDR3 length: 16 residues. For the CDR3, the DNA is TGCGCCAGGATACCCTCTGGGCAGGGATATCCCTACGAGCAGTACTTC. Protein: CARIPSGQGYPYEQYF.

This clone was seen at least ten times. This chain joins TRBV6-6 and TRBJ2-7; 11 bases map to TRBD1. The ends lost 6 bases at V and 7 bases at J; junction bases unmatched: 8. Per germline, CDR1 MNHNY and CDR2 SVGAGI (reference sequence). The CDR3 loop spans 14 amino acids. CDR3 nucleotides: TGTGCCAGCAGAATAGGACAGGGGGCGAGGGAGCAGTACTTC. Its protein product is CASRIGQGAREQYF.

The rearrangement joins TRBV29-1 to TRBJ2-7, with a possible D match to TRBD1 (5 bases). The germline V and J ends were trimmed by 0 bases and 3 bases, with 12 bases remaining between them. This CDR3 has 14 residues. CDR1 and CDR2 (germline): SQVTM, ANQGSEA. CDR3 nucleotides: TGCAGCGTTGAAGACCAGGGTCTAAACTACGAGCAGTACTTC. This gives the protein CSVEDQGLNYEQYF.

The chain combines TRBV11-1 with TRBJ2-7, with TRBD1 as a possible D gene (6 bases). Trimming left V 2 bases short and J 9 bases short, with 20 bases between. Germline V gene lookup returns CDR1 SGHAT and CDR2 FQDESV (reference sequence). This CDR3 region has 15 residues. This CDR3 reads CASSLLTGTPLVQYF. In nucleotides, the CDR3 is TGTGCCAGCAGCTTATTGACAGGCACGCCCTTAGTGCAGTACTTC.

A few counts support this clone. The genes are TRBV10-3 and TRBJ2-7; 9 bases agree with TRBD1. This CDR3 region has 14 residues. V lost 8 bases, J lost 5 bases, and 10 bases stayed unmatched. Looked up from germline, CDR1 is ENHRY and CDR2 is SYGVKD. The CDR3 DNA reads TGTGCCATCCGCCTCCGCGGACAGGGGAACGAGCAGTACTTC. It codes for CAIRLRGQGNEQYF.

The CDR3 here is CASSQDPSGREAFF. The CDR3, as DNA: TGCGCCAGCAGCCAAGACCCATCGGGTAGAGAAGCTTTCTTT. The chain carries TRBV4-1 and TRBJ1-1; D remains unclear. Trimming took off 0 bases at V and 8 bases at J, with 13 bases between the two ends. Per germline, CDR1 MGHRA and CDR2 YSYEKL. The CDR3 is made up of 14 amino acids.

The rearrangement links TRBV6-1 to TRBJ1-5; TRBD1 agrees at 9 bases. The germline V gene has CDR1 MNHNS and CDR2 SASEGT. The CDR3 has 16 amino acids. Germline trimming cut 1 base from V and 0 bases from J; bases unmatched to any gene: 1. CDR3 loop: CASSEGDRVSNQPQHF. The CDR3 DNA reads TGTGCCAGCAGTGAAGGGGACAGGGTTAGCAATCAGCCCCAGCATTTT.

CDR3 protein: CASSYLSGRADTQYF. In nucleotides, the CDR3 is TGTGCCAGCAGTTACCTTAGCGGGAGAGCAGATACGCAGTATTTT. This chain joins TRBV6-2 or TRBV6-3 and TRBJ2-3, with 9 bases aligning to TRBD2. CDR3 size: 15 residues. V shed 2 bases, J shed 4 bases, and the junction held 4 bases outside the gene matches. The germline V gene has CDR1 MNHEY and CDR2 SVGEGT.

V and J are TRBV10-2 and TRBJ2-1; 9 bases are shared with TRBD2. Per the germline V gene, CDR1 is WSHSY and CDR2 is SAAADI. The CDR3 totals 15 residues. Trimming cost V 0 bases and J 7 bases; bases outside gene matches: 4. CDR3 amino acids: CASSESSGSLNEQFF. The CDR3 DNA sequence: TGCGCCAGCAGTGAGTCTAGCGGGAGTCTGAATGAGCAGTTCTTC.